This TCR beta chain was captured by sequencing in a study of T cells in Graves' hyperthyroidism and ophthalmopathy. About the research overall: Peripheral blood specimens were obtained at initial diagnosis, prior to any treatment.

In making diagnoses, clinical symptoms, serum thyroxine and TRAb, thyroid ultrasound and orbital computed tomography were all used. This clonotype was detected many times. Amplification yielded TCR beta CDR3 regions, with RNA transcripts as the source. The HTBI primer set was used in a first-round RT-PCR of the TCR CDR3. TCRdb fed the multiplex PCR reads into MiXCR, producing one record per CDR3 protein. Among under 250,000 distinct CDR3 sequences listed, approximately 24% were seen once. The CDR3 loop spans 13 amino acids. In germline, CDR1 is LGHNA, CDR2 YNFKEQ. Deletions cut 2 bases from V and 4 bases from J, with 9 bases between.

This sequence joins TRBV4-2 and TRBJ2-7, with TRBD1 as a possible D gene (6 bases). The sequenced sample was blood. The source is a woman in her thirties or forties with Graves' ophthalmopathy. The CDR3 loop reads CASSQRTAYEQYF. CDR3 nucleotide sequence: TGTGCCAGCAGCCAAAGGACAGCATACGAGCAGTACTTC.